Included here is one T cell receptor beta chain sequence, with context. Study processing details: Reference gene primer amplification gave estimated nucleated cell counts. Produced via immunoSEQ multiplex PCR; TCRdb's table is partial and in-frame only. D and trimming come from the DNA, and the V and J calls and clone size come from that table. The table has about 100,000 clones, approximately 90% seen once. This record belongs to a study of blood T cell repertoires in COVID-19. With 6 bases removed from V and 4 bases from J, the gap between germline ends came to 16 bases. The germline V gene has CDR1 SNHLY and CDR2 FYNNEI. The CDR3 extends over 15 amino acids.

The chain joins TRBV2 to TRBJ1-3, with D maybe TRBD1 (6 bases). The specimen was peripheral blood. The sequence was obtained from a man in his fifties or sixties with acute or convalescent COVID-19. CDR3 coding DNA: TGTGCCAGCAGGGGCCCAAGGGGGATCGGAAACACCATATATTTT. It yields the protein CASRGPRGIGNTIYF. Using reference TRBV2 and TRBJ1-3 for the parts outside the CDR3, the full variable domain is EPEVTQTPSHQVTQMGQEVILRCVPISNHLYFYWYRQILGQKVEFLVSFYNNEISEKSEIFDDQFSVERPDGSNFTLKIRSTKLEDSAMYFCASRGPRGIGNTIYFGEGSWLTVV.